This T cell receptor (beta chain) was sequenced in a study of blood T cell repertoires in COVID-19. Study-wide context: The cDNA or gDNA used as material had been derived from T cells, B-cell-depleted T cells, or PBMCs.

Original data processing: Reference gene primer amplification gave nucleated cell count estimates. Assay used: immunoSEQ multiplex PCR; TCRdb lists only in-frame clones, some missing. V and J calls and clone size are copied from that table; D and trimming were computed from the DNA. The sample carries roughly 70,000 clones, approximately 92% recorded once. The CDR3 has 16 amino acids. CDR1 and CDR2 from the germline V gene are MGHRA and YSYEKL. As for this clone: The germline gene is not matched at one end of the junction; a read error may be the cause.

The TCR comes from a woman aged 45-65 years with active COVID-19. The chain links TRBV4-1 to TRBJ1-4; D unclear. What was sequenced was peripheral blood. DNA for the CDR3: TGCGCCAGCAGCCAAGATCCTTTGGGAGGGAATGAAAAGCTGTTTTTT. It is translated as CASSQDPLGGNEKLFF.